The clone carrying this TCR beta chain was observed a few times. No antigen is known for it. Profiled with immunoSEQ multiplex PCR; TCRdb holds only in-frame clones, not every one. In the table there are 35,000 to 50,000 clones, roughly 83% of which are singletons. The V gene lost 2 bases and the J gene lost 7 bases, with 12 bases spanning the gap. This CDR3 has 14 amino acids. CDR1 is SEHNR, CDR2 FQNEAQ, per germline (reference sequence). The data belong to a study of T cells in localized non-small cell lung cancer. General study findings and limits: Increased T cell density in blood showed an association with longer overall survival. Of the tissues analyzed, uninvolved adjacent lung showed maximal T cell clonality, greater than tumor.

The chain uses TRBV7-9 and TRBJ2-1; D gene unclear. Sequenced material: PBMCs, taken before any cancer treatment. The origin of this receptor is a woman aged 35 to 75 with stage II squamous cell lung carcinoma. CDR3 nucleotides: TGTGCCAGCAGCTTAACGTCTTCAGGAAATGAGCAGTTCTTC. As protein: CASSLTSSGNEQFF. Together with reference TRBV7-9 and TRBJ2-1, the CDR3 gives the full variable domain: DTGVSQNPRHKITKRGQNVTFRCDPISEHNRLYWYRQTLGQGPEFLTYFQNEAQLEKSRLLSDRFSAERPKGSFSTLEIQRTEQGDSAMYLCASSLTSSGNEQFFGPGTRLTVL.